Each of the 22 T cell receptor beta chains below was sequenced from the same sample in a study of T cells after yellow fever vaccination. TCRdb recomputed calls from the 5' RACE reads with MiXCR, one row per CDR3 protein. The data show about 73,000 distinct CDR3 sequences, with about 7.7% seen just once and more than 35% held by the top ten. This specimen consisted of CD8+ T cells sorted from PBMCs, obtained on the day of the yellow fever booster vaccination. The receptors here all came from a young man who received the YFV17D yellow fever vaccine.

This clonotype has only a few counts. The chain links TRBV7-3 to TRBJ2-5; D uncertain. CDR1 SGHTA and CDR2 FQGTGA come from the germline V gene. V dropped 6 bases and J dropped 5 bases, with 1 base sitting between them. The CDR3 contains 9 residues. As DNA, the CDR3 is TGTGCCAGCAGGGAGACCCAGTACTTC. This translates into CASRETQYF.

This clonotype was detected only a few times. This chain links TRBV5-6 with TRBJ2-1, with TRBD2 matching over 7 bases. V was clipped by 2 bases and J by 5 bases; unmatched bases: 10. The length of the CDR3 is 16 residues. The germline V gene has CDR1 SGHDT and CDR2 YYEEEE. The CDR3 DNA sequence: TGTGCCAGCAGCTTTGGGATGGCGGGAGTAAACAATGAGCAGTTCTTC. This gives the protein CASSFGMAGVNNEQFF.

This clonotype was picked up many times. The chain combines TRBV20-1 with TRBJ2-2, with 12 bases identical to TRBD2. CDR1 is DFQATT and CDR2 is SNEGSKA in the germline V gene (reference sequence). The CDR3 sequence is 17 residues long. The V segment lost 6 bases and the J segment 6 bases; nucleotides outside the gene matches: 14. The CDR3 sequence: CSADRTSGTSVSGELFF. CDR3 sequence (DNA): TGCAGTGCGGACCGGACTAGCGGGACCTCCGTCTCCGGGGAGCTGTTTTTT.

This clonotype came up a few times. The genes are TRBV9 and TRBJ2-6; D remains ambiguous. CDR1 SGDLS and CDR2 YYNGEE come from the germline V gene. This CDR3 contains 15 residues. V was pared by 1 base and J by 0 bases, with 5 bases between. The DNA for the CDR3 is TGTGCCAGCAGCGTACACTTCTCTGGGGCCAACGTCCTGACTTTC. Amino acid sequence: CASSVHFSGANVLTF.

This clonotype was found a few times. The chain combines TRBV28 with TRBJ2-7; D gene ambiguous. V lost 5 bases and J 0 bases, leaving 11 bases between the germline ends. The CDR3 is 14 residues long. Germline loops: CDR1 MDHEN, CDR2 SYDVKM. The CDR3 DNA follows: TGTGCCAGCAGTCTAAGCGATAGCTCCTACGAGCAGTACTTC. This gives the protein CASSLSDSSYEQYF.

This clonotype was seen many times. The chain combines TRBV12-3 or TRBV12-4 with TRBJ2-3, with D perhaps matching TRBD2 (5 bases). V was cut by 5 bases and J by 6 bases, with 9 bases left in between. The CDR3 length is 12 residues. As DNA, the CDR3 is TGTGCCAGCAGTGGGGAGTGGGATACGCAGTATTTT. As protein: CASSGEWDTQYF.

This clonotype was found many times. This sequence joins TRBV6-5 and TRBJ1-4, with 7 nucleotides matching TRBD1. The CDR3 runs 14 residues. Per germline, CDR1 MNHEY and CDR2 SVGAGI. The J segment lost 7 bases and the V segment lost 2 bases, leaving 4 bases of the junction unmatched. This CDR3 is CASSYGQGGEKLFF. The CDR3 DNA reads as TGTGCCAGCAGTTACGGGCAGGGGGGTGAAAAACTGTTTTTT.

As to this clonotype: Its ends do not fully match the called genes, so a read error is possible. The chain uses TRBV6-1 and TRBJ2-6; a weak D match, TRBD1 (6 bases). The length of the CDR3 is 15 residues. CDR1 is MNHNS and CDR2 is SASEGT in the germline V gene. CDR3 nucleotide sequence: TGTGCCGTTAGGGGGTTCAACTCTTGGGCCAACGTCCTGACTTTC. Its translation is CAVRGFNSWANVLTF.

This clonotype was observed many times. The V call is TRBV5-6, the J call TRBJ2-7; 8 bases line up with TRBD1. J lost 4 bases, V lost 0 bases, and 3 bases had no gene match. Germline loops: CDR1 SGHDT, CDR2 YYEEEE. This CDR3 region has 14 residues. CDR3 DNA sequence: TGTGCCAGCAGCTTGGTGCAGGGGGCTTACGAGCAGTACTTC. Translation gives CASSLVQGAYEQYF.

This clonotype was observed a handful of times. This rearrangement joins TRBV4-1 to TRBJ2-5, with D maybe TRBD2 (5 bases). This CDR3 contains 16 residues. From germline, CDR1 is MGHRA and CDR2 YSYEKL. V was shortened by 0 bases and J by 1 base, with 12 bases between the two germline ends. The CDR3 sequence is CASSQDGGGVQETQYF. CDR3 sequence (DNA): TGCGCCAGCAGCCAAGATGGAGGCGGAGTCCAAGAGACCCAGTACTTC.

The CDR3 DNA reads as TGCAGTGCTCCGGTTGTCCCTCAGGTGAACACTGAAGCTTTCTTT. Translation gives CSAPVVPQVNTEAFF. This chain joins TRBV20-1 and TRBJ1-1; D is undetermined. The CDR3 is 15 amino acids. Germline CDR1 DFQATT, CDR2 SNEGSKA (reference sequence). Trimming cost V 5 bases and J 0 bases, with 16 bases left between them.

In this sample, this clonotype turned up a few times. The rearrangement joins TRBV6-2 or TRBV6-3 to TRBJ2-7; 9 bases are a match to TRBD2. The CDR3 runs to 12 residues. V dropped 6 bases and J dropped 4; count of bases not matched to a gene: 1. The germline V gene has CDR1 MNHEY and CDR2 SVGEGT. CDR3 bases: TGTGCCAGCAGAGGACTAGCGTACGAGCAGTACTTC. This sequence encodes CASRGLAYEQYF.

This clonotype occurred many times. The chain joins TRBV5-4 to TRBJ2-7, with no clear D. The CDR3 sequence is 15 residues long. With 4 bases removed from V and 2 bases from J, the gap between germline ends came to 16 bases. CDR1 and CDR2 from the germline V gene are SGHNT and YYREEE (reference sequence). The chain's CDR3 is CASSPESRPAYEQYF. The CDR3 nucleotides are TGTGCCAGCAGCCCGGAGTCACGCCCCGCCTACGAGCAGTACTTC.

This clonotype was counted a few times. This chain joins TRBV7-9 and TRBJ2-1; D gene ambiguous. The V end was cut by 5 bases, the J end by 9 bases, with 5 bases between. Germline CDR1 is SEHNR and CDR2 is FQNEAQ (reference sequence). The CDR3 is 10 residues long. The CDR3 region is CASSTGEQFF. The CDR3 coding sequence is TGTGCCAGCAGCACGGGTGAGCAGTTCTTC.

The chain recombines TRBV28 with TRBJ1-4; D gene unclear. The CDR3 extends over 13 amino acids. With 6 bases removed from V and 8 bases from J, the gap between germline ends came to 13 bases. Germline-derived CDR1 and CDR2 are MDHEN and SYDVKM. For the CDR3, the DNA is TGTGCCAGCAGCCGAGAGGTAGTGGAAAAACTGTTTTTT. It specifies CASSREVVEKLFF.

The chain couples TRBV12-3 or TRBV12-4 to TRBJ2-7; the D is unclear. The CDR3 extends over 12 amino acids. V was shortened by 3 bases and J by 3 bases, with 6 bases between the two germline ends. CDR3 amino acids: CASSFENYEQYF. CDR3 sequence (DNA): TGTGCCAGCAGTTTTGAGAACTACGAGCAGTACTTC.

This clonotype was counted ten times or more. This chain's CDR3 is CASSLARGTHYEQYF. The CDR3 DNA reads TGTGCCAGCAGCTTAGCCCGGGGGACCCACTACGAGCAGTACTTC. The gene calls are TRBV11-1 and TRBJ2-7, with a tentative D call TRBD2 (6 bases). Germline V CDR1 and CDR2: SGHAT, FQDESV (reference sequence). CDR3 length: 15 amino acids. V was clipped by 0 bases and J by 3 bases, with 12 bases between them.

This clonotype came up a few times. The CDR3 loop is CASSLAPLAGSYGAYEQYF. Written as DNA, the CDR3 is TGCGCCAGCAGCTTGGCCCCCCTAGCGGGAAGTTATGGGGCCTACGAGCAGTACTTC. This chain links TRBV5-1 with TRBJ2-7, with TRBD2 identical over 9 bases. Germline V gene lookup returns CDR1 SGHRS and CDR2 YFSETQ. Germline trimming cut 0 bases from V and 2 bases from J; bases unmatched to any gene: 15. The CDR3 loop spans 19 amino acids.

The genes are TRBV4-2 and TRBJ1-5; D remains ambiguous. Germline CDR1 reads LGHNA; CDR2 reads YNFKEQ. V was pared by 1 base and J by 5 bases, with 12 bases between. The CDR3 is made up of 15 amino acids. CDR3 sequence: CASSQGGGPDQPQHF. For the CDR3, the DNA is TGTGCCAGCAGCCAAGGAGGAGGGCCGGATCAGCCCCAGCATTTT.

Notes on this clonotype: This may be a read error: a much more frequent sequence differs by one nucleotide. The chain links TRBV7-9 to TRBJ2-7; D not certain. The germline V gene encodes CDR1 SEHNR and CDR2 FQNEAQ (reference sequence). V gave up 4 bases and J gave up 0 bases, with 13 bases separating them. The CDR3 covers 15 residues. In DNA, the CDR3 is TGTGCCAGCAGCTCTTGTGACGGCCCCTCCTACGAGCAGTACTTC. It is translated as CASSSCDGPSYEQYF. The whole variable domain, filled in from reference TRBV7-9 and TRBJ2-7, reads DTGVSQNPRHKITKRGQNVTFRCDPISEHNRLYWYRQTLGQGPEFLTYFQNEAQLEKSRLLSDRFSAERPKGSFSTLEIQRTEQGDSAMYLCASSSCDGPSYEQYFGPGTRLTVT.

The chain recombines TRBV7-3 with TRBJ2-7; D unresolved. CDR1 is SGHTA and CDR2 is FQGTGA in the germline V gene. With 1 base removed from V and 4 bases from J, the gap between germline ends came to 17 bases. CDR3 length equals 16 residues. CDR3 sequence (DNA): TGTGCCAGCAGCTTAAGTGGCGTGGACCGAACTTACGAGCAGTACTTC. Its translation: CASSLSGVDRTYEQYF.

J is TRBJ2-7 and V is TRBV7-2, with 12 bases fitting TRBD2. The CDR3 covers 15 residues. Germline V gene sequence: CDR1 SGHTA, CDR2 FQGNSA. With 5 bases clipped from V and 4 bases from J, the junction kept 6 bases outside the gene matches. CDR3 sequence: CASSQTSGSVYEQYF. CDR3 DNA sequence: TGTGCCAGCAGCCAGACTAGCGGGAGCGTATACGAGCAGTACTTC.